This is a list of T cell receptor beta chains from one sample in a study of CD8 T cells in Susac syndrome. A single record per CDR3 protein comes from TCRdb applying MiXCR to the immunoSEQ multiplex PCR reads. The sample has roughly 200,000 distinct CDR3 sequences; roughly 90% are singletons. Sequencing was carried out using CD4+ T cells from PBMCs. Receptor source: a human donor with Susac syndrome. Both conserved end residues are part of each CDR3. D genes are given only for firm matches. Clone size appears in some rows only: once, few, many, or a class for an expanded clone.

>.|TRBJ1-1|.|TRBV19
TGTGCCAGTAGTATAGTGGGGGTCTATACTGAAGCTTTCTTT
CASSIVGVYTEAFF
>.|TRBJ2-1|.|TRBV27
TGTGCCAGCAGTTCTCCGACTAGACAGAATGAGCAGTTCTTC
CASSSPTRQNEQFF
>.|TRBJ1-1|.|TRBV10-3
TGTGCCATCAGTGATTTTGAGGAGGGTTCTGCTTTCTTT
CAISDFEEGSAFF
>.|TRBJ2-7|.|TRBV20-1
TGCAGTGCACGCCGGCCCTCTACCTACGAGCAGTACTTC
CSARRPSTYEQYF
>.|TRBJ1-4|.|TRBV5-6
TGTGCCAGCAGCTGGGGGTTAACTGAAAAACTGTTTTTT
CASSWGLTEKLFF
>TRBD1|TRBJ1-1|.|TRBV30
TGTGCCTGGACAAAGGGACAGGGGAACACTGAAGCTTTCTTT
CAWTKGQGNTEAFF
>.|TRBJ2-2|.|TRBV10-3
TGTGCCATCAGTGTACACGGGGGGCAAGACTTCGGGGAGCTGTTTTTT
CAISVHGGQDFGELFF
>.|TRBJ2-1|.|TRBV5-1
TGCGCCAGCAGCCTCCCGGAAATCTACAATGAGCAGTTCTTC
CASSLPEIYNEQFF
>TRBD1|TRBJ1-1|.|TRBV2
TGTGCCAGCACCCGGCGACAGGGGTCTATGAACACTGAAGCTTTCTTT
CASTRRQGSMNTEAFF
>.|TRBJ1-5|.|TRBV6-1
TGTGCCAGCAGTGGAGATCAGCCCCAGCATTTT
CASSGDQPQHF
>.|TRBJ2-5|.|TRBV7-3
TGTGCCAGCAGCTTATTCCCGGGGGGCCTGGAGACCCAGTACTTC
CASSLFPGGLETQYF
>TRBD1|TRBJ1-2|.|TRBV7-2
TGTGCCACGTCTATGGGACAGCTCTATGGCTACACCTTC
CATSMGQLYGYTF
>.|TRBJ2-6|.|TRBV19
TGTGCCAGTAGTACGAGGGACATTCTGACTTCTGGGGCCAACGTCCTGACTTTC
CASSTRDILTSGANVLTF
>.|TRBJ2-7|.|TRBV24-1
TGTGCCACCAGTGATGGGGCCTGGGACGAGCAGTACTTC
CATSDGAWDEQYF
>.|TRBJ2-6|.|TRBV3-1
TGTGCCAGCAGCTTACACGACGGGGTCAGTTCTGGGGCCAACGTCCTGACTTTC
CASSLHDGVSSGANVLTF
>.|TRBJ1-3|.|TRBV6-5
TGTGCCAGCAGTTACGCCGAACGGGGCTTTGGAAACACCATATATTTT
CASSYAERGFGNTIYF
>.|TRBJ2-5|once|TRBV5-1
TGCGCCAGCAGCTTGGACCAGCAGGACCAAGAGACCCAGTACTTC
CASSLDQQDQETQYF
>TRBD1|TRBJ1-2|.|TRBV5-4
TGTGCCAGCAGCCAACGAGGGACAGGGGCTTATGGCTACACCTTC
CASSQRGTGAYGYTF
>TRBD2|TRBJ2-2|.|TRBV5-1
TGCGCCAGCAGCGGAGTAGCGGGGGCGAACACCGGGGAGCTGTTTTTT
CASSGVAGANTGELFF
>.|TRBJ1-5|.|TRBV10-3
TGTGCCACCCTTGGCCAAGTTCTAGGTCAGCCCCAGCATTTT
CATLGQVLGQPQHF
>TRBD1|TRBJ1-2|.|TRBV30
TGTGCCTGGACCAGACAGGGCGGCTATGGCTACACCTTC
CAWTRQGGYGYTF
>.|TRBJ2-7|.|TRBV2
TGTGCCAGCAGGCTGAGCTCCTACGAGCAGTACTTC
CASRLSSYEQYF
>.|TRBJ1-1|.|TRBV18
TGTGCCAGCTCATCGGTAGGAAGAAGAAACACTGAAGCTTTCTTT
CASSSVGRRNTEAFF
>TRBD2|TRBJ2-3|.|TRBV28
TGTGCCAGCAGCGCTCATCTTAGCGGGAGTCAGAAGTATTTT
CASSAHLSGSQKYF